The T cell receptor beta chain described here comes from a study of blood T cell repertoires in COVID-19. For the study at large: Cohort 3 donors were reported recovered after two negative PCRs, clearance, or symptom resolution. T cells, B-cell-depleted T cells, or PBMCs provided the cDNA or gDNA that served as material.

TCRdb keeps only in-frame clones here, not all; method: immunoSEQ multiplex PCR. Of over 200,000 clones in the sample, about nine tenths were seen once. V dropped 1 base and J dropped 3 bases, with 13 bases sitting between them. Germline loops: CDR1 MNHNS, CDR2 SASEGT. This CDR3 is 15 amino acids long. Self-reported history from a screening survey and questionnaire set each donor's cohort. The material sequenced was PBMCs or T cells enriched from blood (not recorded which). The rearrangement joins TRBV6-1 to TRBJ2-7; D uncertain. The receptor was derived from a woman between 50 and 59 years old in a cohort exposed to, infected with or recovered from COVID-19 (not recorded which). The CDR3 coding sequence is TGTGCCAGCAGTGAAGAGTCGGCACAGTACTACGAGCAGTACTTC. Translating it yields CASSEESAQYYEQYF.